The 31 T cell receptor beta chains reported below all come from one sample, sequenced in a study of brain T cells in children with intractable seizures. Generated by immunoSEQ multiplex PCR, the TCRdb table keeps only in-frame clones and is missing some. This table has approximately 41,000 clones, around 90% appearing once. Source: peripheral blood, taken at surgery. The receptors originated from a girl aged 2 to 10 with tuberous sclerosis and intractable seizures.

The chain joins TRBV30 to TRBJ1-1; D call uncertain. Germline CDR1 GTSNPN, CDR2 SVGIG (reference sequence). Between the trimmed V and J ends, which lost 0 bases and 7 bases, there was a span of 6 bases. The CDR3 covers 11 residues. The CDR3 here is CAWSVRIEAFF. The CDR3, as DNA: TGTGCCTGGAGTGTACGAATTGAAGCTTTCTTT. The variable domain in full, completed from reference TRBV30 and TRBJ1-1, reads SQTIHQWPATLVQPVGSPLSLECTVEGTSNPNLYWYRQAAGRGLQLLFYSVGIGQISSEVPQNLSASRPQDRQFILSSKKLLLSDSGFYLCAWSVRIEAFFGQGTRLTVV.

CDR3 region: CASSEDLYPIFYGYTF. The CDR3 DNA is TGTGCCAGCAGTGAGGACCTCTACCCCATCTTCTATGGCTACACCTTC. The gene calls are TRBV2 and TRBJ1-2; D gene unclear. V lost 3 bases and J lost 4, with 18 bases in between. The CDR3 is 16 amino acids. In germline, CDR1 is SNHLY, CDR2 FYNNEI. Full variable domain (missing parts from reference TRBV2 and TRBJ1-2): EPEVTQTPSHQVTQMGQEVILRCVPISNHLYFYWYRQILGQKVEFLVSFYNNEISEKSEIFDDQFSVERPDGSNFTLKIRSTKLEDSAMYFCASSEDLYPIFYGYTFGSGTRLTVV.

The chain employs TRBV5-1 and TRBJ1-2, with 7 bases identical to TRBD1. From germline, CDR1 is SGHRS and CDR2 YFSETQ. V shed 4 bases and J 8 bases; nucleotides not matched to a gene: 5. The CDR3 length is 12 residues. The DNA of the CDR3 is TGCGCCAGCAGCCAGGGACAGCGAGGCTACACCTTC. Amino acids: CASSQGQRGYTF.

This chain joins TRBV30 and TRBJ2-7; maybe TRBD1 (6 bases). This CDR3 is built from 13 residues. Looked up from germline, CDR1 is GTSNPN and CDR2 is SVGIG (reference sequence). V lost 5 bases and J lost 7, with 18 bases in between. The CDR3 bases are TGTGCCTGGGGTCGGGACACCCGCGGAGAGCAGTACGTC. This sequence encodes CAWGRDTRGEQYV.

This clone came up once. The V and J genes are TRBV30 and TRBJ2-3; 11 bases are a match to TRBD2. This CDR3 contains 21 residues. Unmatched junction bases numbered 24, after V lost 3 bases and J lost 4 bases. Germline V gene sequence: CDR1 GTSNPN, CDR2 SVGIG (reference sequence). CDR3 sequence: CAWSRGLLAGGFVTGSDTQYF. For the CDR3, the DNA is TGTGCCTGGAGCCGCGGGTTGCTAGCGGGGGGCTTCGTGACGGGATCAGATACGCAGTATTTT.

This clone has a single count. V and J are TRBV3-1 (or the pseudogene TRBV3-2) and TRBJ1-5; 7 positions agree with TRBD1. Germline assignment: CDR1 LGHDT and CDR2 YNNKEL (reference sequence). The ends lost 3 bases at V and 5 bases at J; junction bases unmatched: 1. This CDR3 is built from 13 residues. The CDR3 protein is CASSHRGDQPQHF. As DNA, the CDR3 is TGTGCCAGCAGCCACAGGGGGGATCAGCCCCAGCATTTT.

The rearrangement joins TRBV14 to TRBJ2-3; D unclear. The CDR3 is made up of 12 amino acids. V dropped 0 bases and J dropped 5 bases, with 3 bases sitting between them. Germline values: CDR1 SGHDN, CDR2 FVKESK. The CDR3 DNA is TGTGCCAGCAGCCAAGACATAGATACGCAGTATTTT. Its translation is CASSQDIDTQYF.

The chain couples TRBV6-5 to TRBJ1-5; perhaps TRBD1 as D (5 bases). The CDR3 covers 15 residues. Looked up from germline, CDR1 is MNHEY and CDR2 is SVGAGI. Trimming shortened V by 7 bases and J by 0 bases, and 13 bases separated the two germline ends. DNA for the CDR3: TGTGCCAGCATAAGGGGCGGGTATAGCAATCAGCCCCAGCATTTT. Amino acids: CASIRGGYSNQPQHF.

The genes are TRBV7-9 and TRBJ2-7; no clear D gene. Germline V lookup: CDR1 SEHNR, CDR2 FQNEAQ (reference sequence). This CDR3 is 13 amino acids long. V lost 5 bases, J lost 3 bases, and 11 bases lay in between. CDR3: CASSRPGNYEQYV. The CDR3 coding sequence is TGTGCCAGCAGCCGTCCAGGAAACTACGAGCAGTACGTC.

The rearrangement joins TRBV6-5 to TRBJ1-1; TRBD1 matches 7 bases. The trim removed 5 bases at V and 3 bases at J, leaving 9 bases unmatched. Germline V gene sequence: CDR1 MNHEY, CDR2 SVGAGI. This CDR3 is built from 15 residues. For the CDR3, the DNA is TGTGCCAGCAGTCGTCGAGCAGGGGGATACACTGAAGCTTTCTTT. It specifies CASSRRAGGYTEAFF.

The J gene is TRBJ2-7, the V gene TRBV30; D possibly uses TRBD1 or TRBD2 (5 bases each). This CDR3 is 13 amino acids long. CDR1 is GTSNPN, CDR2 SVGIG, per germline (reference sequence). Trimming cost V 6 bases and J 3 bases, with 15 bases left between them. CDR3 region: CACRDPGHYEQYF. In DNA form, the CDR3 reads TGTGCCTGTCGGGACCCCGGCCACTACGAGCAGTACTTC.

In this sample, this clone turned up a few times. This chain links TRBV10-1 with TRBJ2-2; D is uncertain. Germline V lookup: CDR1 WNHNN, CDR2 SYGVQD (reference sequence). CDR3 length: 14 amino acids. The germline V and J ends were trimmed by 3 bases and 4 bases, with 9 bases remaining between them. The DNA of the CDR3 is TGCGCCAGCAGTGAATGGGTTTTCACCGGGGAGCTGTTTTTT. It specifies CASSEWVFTGELFF.

V gene TRBV5-5 combines with J gene TRBJ1-1; no definite D call. V dropped 0 bases and J dropped 5 bases, with 17 bases sitting between them. Germline assignment: CDR1 SGHKS and CDR2 YYEKEE (reference sequence). The CDR3 covers 16 residues. CDR3 region: CASSLALTKGHTEAFF. The CDR3 DNA sequence: TGTGCCAGCAGCTTGGCGCTGACCAAGGGCCATACTGAAGCTTTCTTT. Using reference TRBV5-5 and TRBJ1-1 for the parts outside the CDR3, the full variable domain is DAGVTQSPTHLIKTRGQQVTLRCSPISGHKSVSWYQQVLGQGPQFIFQYYEKEERGRGNFPDRFSARQFPNYSSELNVNALLLGDSALYLCASSLALTKGHTEAFFGQGTRLTVV.

V is TRBV10-3 and J is TRBJ1-6; TRBD1 matches at 8 bases. This CDR3 spans 18 amino acids. J lost 0 bases, V lost 0 bases, and 4 bases had no gene match. CDR1 and CDR2 (germline): ENHRY, SYGVKD. The DNA of the CDR3 is TGTGCCATCAGTGAGTCGGACAGGGAGAGCTCCTATAATTCACCCCTCCACTTT. It is translated as CAISESDRESSYNSPLHF.

This clone was detected a few times. CDR3 in DNA: TGCGCCAGCAGTGATATCGAAGTTAGCGGGGGGATGAGAACAGATACGCAGTATTTT. It is translated as CASSDIEVSGGMRTDTQYF. The genes are TRBV10-2 and TRBJ2-3; 10 bases are a match to TRBD2. Germline V gene data show CDR1 as WSHSY and CDR2 as SAAADI. Trimming took 3 bases from V and 3 from J; bases not matched to a gene: 15. The CDR3 length is 19 residues.

The V and J genes are TRBV2 and TRBJ2-5; D is possibly TRBD1 (5 bases). Between the trimmed V and J ends, which lost 10 bases and 2 bases, there was a span of 14 bases. This CDR3 has 13 residues. Germline V CDR1 and CDR2: SNHLY, FYNNEI. The CDR3 DNA is TGTGCCACCGCCGACAGACCTCAAGAGACCCAGTACTTC. It codes for CATADRPQETQYF. Supplemented by reference TRBV2 and TRBJ2-5, the full variable domain reads EPEVTQTPSHQVTQMGQEVILRCVPISNHLYFYWYRQILGQKVEFLVSFYNNEISEKSEIFDDQFSVERPDGSNFTLKIRSTKLEDSAMYFCATADRPQETQYFGPGTRLLVL.

The rearrangement joins TRBV5-4 to TRBJ2-1; 12 nucleotides align to TRBD2. CDR1 is SGHNT, CDR2 YYREEE, per germline (reference sequence). There are 16 residues in the CDR3. V dropped 0 bases and J dropped 8; count of bases not matched to a gene: 6. CDR3 in DNA: TGTGCCAGCAGCTTGGCGCTAGCGGGGGGGCCTCATGAGCAGTTCTTC. It codes for CASSLALAGGPHEQFF.

The chain employs TRBV30 and TRBJ1-3; D call uncertain. In germline, CDR1 is GTSNPN, CDR2 SVGIG (reference sequence). The CDR3 is made up of 13 amino acids. V was shortened by 4 bases and J by 4 bases, with 11 bases between the two germline ends. In DNA, the CDR3 is TGTGCCTGGAATACGGTTGCGGGAAACACCATATATTTT. It yields the protein CAWNTVAGNTIYF.

The CDR3 loop is CASSLGLAYQETQYF. CDR3 nucleotide sequence: TGTGCCAGCAGCTTGGGCCTAGCCTACCAAGAGACCCAGTACTTC. The chain links TRBV5-4 to TRBJ2-5, with a tentative D call TRBD2 (5 bases). The CDR3 is 15 residues long. Deletions cut 0 bases from V and 0 bases from J, with 9 bases between. From germline, CDR1 is SGHNT and CDR2 YYREEE (reference sequence).

A few counts support this clone. The chain recombines TRBV5-5 with TRBJ1-2; a possible D gene is TRBD1 (5 bases). V shed 3 bases and J shed 8 bases, with 17 bases lying between them. Germline V gives CDR1 SGHKS, CDR2 YYEKEE (reference sequence). CDR3 size: 14 residues. CDR3 region: CASSSLAGDRGYTF. As DNA, the CDR3 is TGTGCCAGCAGCTCTTTAGCGGGGGATCGCGGCTACACCTTC.

The gene calls are TRBV18 and TRBJ1-1; weak D call: TRBD1 (5 bases). The CDR3 runs 16 residues. Germline CDR1 and CDR2: KGHSH and LQKENI. V lost 2 bases to trimming and J lost 0 bases, with 13 bases between them. The CDR3 loop reads CASSPLPGVLNTEAFF. The CDR3 DNA is TGTGCCAGCTCACCATTGCCGGGGGTATTGAACACTGAAGCTTTCTTT.

The chain recombines TRBV18 with TRBJ1-2, with 12 bases identical to TRBD1. The CDR3 length is 15 residues. CDR1 is KGHSH and CDR2 is LQKENI in the germline V gene. V shed 0 bases and J 8 bases; nucleotides not matched to a gene: 4. CDR3 sequence: CASSPPGQGAVGYTF. In DNA form, the CDR3 reads TGTGCCAGCTCACCACCGGGACAGGGGGCGGTGGGCTACACCTTC.

This chain uses TRBV7-6 with TRBJ2-5; a weak D match, TRBD2 (5 bases). The CDR3 is made up of 14 amino acids. CDR1 is SGHVS, CDR2 FNYEAQ, per germline. Trimming shortened V by 5 bases and J by 2 bases, and 12 bases separated the two germline ends. In DNA form, the CDR3 reads TGTGCCAGCAGCCCTTGGACGGGACAAGAGACCCAGTACTTC. Protein sequence: CASSPWTGQETQYF.

This clone was counted between two and nine times. This chain connects TRBV7-9 to TRBJ1-3; 8 bases align to TRBD1. Germline values: CDR1 SEHNR, CDR2 FQNEAQ (reference sequence). V shed 4 bases, J shed 3 bases, and the junction held 8 bases outside the gene matches. This CDR3 has 16 amino acids. Here the CDR3 reads CASSSRTGQFGNTIYF. CDR3 nucleotides: TGTGCCAGCAGCTCTAGGACAGGGCAGTTTGGAAACACCATATATTTT.

This clone has only one observation. The chain is built from TRBV4-2 and TRBJ2-1; tentative D call: TRBD2 (5 bases). This CDR3 comprises 17 residues. V was pared by 2 bases and J by 7 bases, with 21 bases between. Germline lookup yields CDR1 LGHNA and CDR2 YNFKEQ. The CDR3 sequence: CASSQRKEARRLNEQFF. Written as DNA, the CDR3 is TGTGCCAGCAGCCAAAGGAAGGAGGCTAGGAGATTGAATGAGCAGTTCTTC.

This sequence joins TRBV4-1 and TRBJ2-3; TRBD1 might be the D (5 bases). CDR1 and CDR2 from the germline V gene are MGHRA and YSYEKL. Trimming shortened V by 4 bases and J by 1 base, and 15 bases separated the two germline ends. The CDR3 runs to 16 residues. The CDR3 reads CASSLRQGFRTDTQYF. The CDR3, as DNA: TGCGCCAGCAGCCTTAGGCAGGGATTCCGCACAGATACGCAGTATTTT.

This clone was detected only once. V gene TRBV2 combines with J gene TRBJ1-6; unclear D gene. V was pared by 6 bases and J by 1 base, with 10 bases between. The CDR3 runs 15 residues. The germline V gene encodes CDR1 SNHLY and CDR2 FYNNEI. CDR3 sequence: CASRGYGSYNSPLHF. The CDR3 DNA reads as TGTGCCAGCAGGGGGTACGGGTCCTATAATTCACCCCTCCACTTT.

The chain carries TRBV27 and TRBJ1-3; D ambiguous. This CDR3 is 15 amino acids long. The V end was cut by 0 bases, the J end by 0 bases, with 6 bases between. Germline V gives CDR1 MNHEY, CDR2 SMNVEV (reference sequence). CDR3 in amino acids: CASSLSPISGNTIYF. CDR3 coding DNA: TGTGCCAGCAGTTTATCCCCCATCTCTGGAAACACCATATATTTT.

This chain uses TRBV24-1 with TRBJ1-4, with D possibly matching TRBD1 (6 bases). This CDR3 spans 17 amino acids. Germline V gene lookup returns CDR1 KGHDR and CDR2 SFDVKD. Trimming removed 3 bases from V and 7 bases from J, with 20 bases in between. The CDR3, as DNA: TGTGCCACCAGTGATGCCCGCACGGGGGGCTGGGGTGAAAAACTGTTTTTT. Translation: CATSDARTGGWGEKLFF.

The chain recombines TRBV5-4 with TRBJ2-6; a weak D match, TRBD1 (5 bases). Germline V gives CDR1 SGHNT, CDR2 YYREEE (reference sequence). This CDR3 contains 14 residues. V lost 1 base, J lost 5 bases, and 7 bases lay in between. The CDR3, as DNA: TGTGCCAGCAGCTTGAGGGGCTGGGCCAACGTCCTGACTTTC. Translating it yields CASSLRGWANVLTF.

The chain carries TRBV15 and TRBJ2-5; TRBD2 is a possible D gene (5 bases). V dropped 0 bases and J dropped 5 bases, with 13 bases sitting between them. The CDR3 spans 15 residues. CDR1 LNHNV and CDR2 YYDKDF come from the germline V gene (reference sequence). The CDR3 DNA is TGTGCCACCAGCAGAGATCTGGGAGCTTCGGAGACCCAGTACTTC. Its translation: CATSRDLGASETQYF.